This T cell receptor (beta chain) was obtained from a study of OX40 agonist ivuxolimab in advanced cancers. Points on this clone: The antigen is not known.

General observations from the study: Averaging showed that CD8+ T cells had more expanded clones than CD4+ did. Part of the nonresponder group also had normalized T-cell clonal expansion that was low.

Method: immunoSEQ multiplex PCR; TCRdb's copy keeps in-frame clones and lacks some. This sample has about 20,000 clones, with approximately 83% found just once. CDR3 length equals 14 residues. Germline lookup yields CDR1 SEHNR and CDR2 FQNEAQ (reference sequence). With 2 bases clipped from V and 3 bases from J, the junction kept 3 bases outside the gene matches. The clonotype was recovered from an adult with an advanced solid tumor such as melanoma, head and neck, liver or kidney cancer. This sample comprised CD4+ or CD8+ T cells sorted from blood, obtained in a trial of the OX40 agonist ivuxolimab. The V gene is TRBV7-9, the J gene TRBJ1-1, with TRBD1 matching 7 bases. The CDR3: CASSLQGGHTEAFF. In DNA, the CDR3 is TGTGCCAGCAGCTTACAGGGGGGGCACACTGAAGCTTTCTTT.